A single sample gave rise to the 18 T cell receptor beta chains below, sequenced in a study of T cell clonotyping in hematopoietic cell transplantation. Time point reported: recipient sample about 28 days before transplant, after cytoreduction. TCRdb keeps only in-frame clones here, not all; method: immunoSEQ multiplex PCR. The sample records roughly 24,000 clones, around 80% being singletons. The material sequenced was peripheral blood mononuclear cells, taken before stem cell transplant. These TCRs come from a woman aged 55-75 years with acute myeloid leukemia. Some clones in this sample may be carry-over from other donors' samples.

The rearrangement uses TRBV15 and TRBJ2-5, with 9 bases that match TRBD1. This CDR3 contains 14 residues. V dropped 1 base and J dropped 5; count of bases not matched to a gene: 2. Germline V CDR1 and CDR2: LNHNV, YYDKDF (reference sequence). The CDR3 DNA reads TGTGCCACCAGCAGAGCCGGGACAGGGGAGACCCAGTACTTC. Its translation is CATSRAGTGETQYF. Complete variable domain (other parts from reference TRBV15 and TRBJ2-5): DAMVIQNPRYQVTQFGKPVTLSCSQTLNHNVMYWYQQKSSQAPKLLFHYYDKDFNNEADTPDNFQSRRPNTSFCFLDIRSPGLGDTAMYLCATSRAGTGETQYFGPGTRLLVL.

This clone was seen only once. V gene TRBV11-3 combines with J gene TRBJ2-7; no reliable D call. The CDR3 is 12 amino acids. V gave up 8 bases and J gave up 0 bases, with 8 bases separating them. Germline CDR1 reads SGHNT; CDR2 reads YENEEA. The CDR3 region has the DNA TGTGCCAGCCGCCAGAGCTCCTACGAGCAGTACTTC. As protein: CASRQSSYEQYF.

V gene TRBV11-2 combines with J gene TRBJ1-2, with TRBD1 matching 7 bases. V dropped 0 bases and J dropped 7; count of bases not matched to a gene: 2. This CDR3 has 13 amino acids. Germline values: CDR1 SGHAT, CDR2 FQNNGV. The CDR3 here is CASSLDRTGGYTF. CDR3 DNA sequence: TGTGCCAGCAGCTTAGACAGGACAGGTGGCTACACCTTC.

J is TRBJ1-4 and V is TRBV7-2; D not resolved. Trimming stripped 5 bases from V and 8 bases from J, with 12 bases between. This CDR3 is built from 13 residues. CDR1 and CDR2 (germline): SGHTA, FQGNSA. In nucleotides, the CDR3 is TGTGCCAGCAGCCCGCGGAAGGGAGAAAAACTGTTTTTT. Amino acid sequence: CASSPRKGEKLFF.

The chain links TRBV7-9 to TRBJ2-7; D is perhaps TRBD2 (6 bases). The ends were cut back, 1 base at V and 2 bases at J, with 12 bases in the middle. This CDR3 has 15 amino acids. Germline lookup yields CDR1 SEHNR and CDR2 FQNEAQ (reference sequence). CDR3 sequence: CASSLGRALPYEQYF. As DNA, the CDR3 is TGTGCCAGCAGCTTAGGGAGGGCCCTTCCCTACGAGCAGTACTTC.

This clone is medium-sized (0.01 to 0.1%) by share. The J gene is TRBJ1-2, the V gene TRBV29-1, with D hard to call. From germline, CDR1 is SQVTM and CDR2 ANQGSEA. V shed 0 bases and J shed 6 bases, with 11 bases lying between them. The CDR3 extends over 13 amino acids. The CDR3 loop is CSVEEWAVNGYTF. The CDR3 DNA follows: TGCAGCGTTGAAGAGTGGGCGGTGAATGGCTACACCTTC.

This chain joins TRBV5-1 and TRBJ2-7; TRBD2 aligns across 12 bases. From germline, CDR1 is SGHRS and CDR2 YFSETQ. The CDR3 loop spans 17 amino acids. The ends lost 0 bases at V and 0 bases at J; junction bases unmatched: 4. The CDR3 DNA sequence: TGCGCCAGCAGCTTGGGGCCTAGCGGGAGGGACTCCTACGAGCAGTACTTC. This encodes CASSLGPSGRDSYEQYF. The full variable domain, rest sourced from reference TRBV5-1 and TRBJ2-7, is KAGVTQTPRYLIKTRGQQVTLSCSPISGHRSVSWYQQTPGQGLQFLFEYFSETQRNKGNFPGRFSGRQFSNSRSEMNVSTLELGDSALYLCASSLGPSGRDSYEQYFGPGTRLTVT.

The chain joins TRBV28 to TRBJ2-2, with a possible D match to TRBD2 (6 bases). V was pared by 6 bases and J by 0 bases, with 8 bases between. CDR1 and CDR2 (germline): MDHEN, SYDVKM. The CDR3 is 14 residues long. The CDR3: CASSTGANTGELFF. CDR3 DNA: TGTGCCAGCAGCACGGGAGCGAACACCGGGGAGCTGTTTTTT.

The chain links TRBV9 to TRBJ1-4; perhaps TRBD1 as D (5 bases). The CDR3 spans 14 residues. V was clipped by 3 bases and J by 4 bases, with 10 bases between them. Germline-derived CDR1 and CDR2 are SGDLS and YYNGEE. In DNA form, the CDR3 reads TGTGCCAGCAGCGGACGGGGCGATAATGAAAAACTGTTTTTT. Its translation is CASSGRGDNEKLFF. Supplemented by reference TRBV9 and TRBJ1-4, the full variable domain reads DSGVTQTPKHLITATGQRVTLRCSPRSGDLSVYWYQQSLDQGLQFLIQYYNGEERAKGNILERFSAQQFPDLHSELNLSSLELGDSALYFCASSGRGDNEKLFFGSGTQLSVL.

The chain carries TRBV7-4 and TRBJ2-7, with D tentatively TRBD2 (5 bases). Germline assignment: CDR1 SGHVT and CDR2 SQSDAQ. The CDR3 loop spans 18 amino acids. V was cut by 4 bases and J by 0 bases, with 22 bases left in between. This chain's CDR3 is CASSSRETEDWSSYEQYF. CDR3 sequence (DNA): TGTGCCAGCAGCTCAAGGGAAACTGAGGACTGGAGCTCCTACGAGCAGTACTTC.

The chain uses TRBV6-1 and TRBJ1-3; D is ambiguous. CDR3 size: 14 residues. Trimming left V 5 bases short and J 1 base short, with 9 bases between. CDR1 is MNHNS, CDR2 SASEGT, per germline. DNA for the CDR3: TGTGCCAGCAGTCCAGGACCGTCTGGAAACACCATATATTTT. Translating it yields CASSPGPSGNTIYF.

The gene calls are TRBV29-1 and TRBJ1-2; TRBD1 is a possible D gene (5 bases). The CDR3 is made up of 15 amino acids. Trimming pared 6 bases from V and 8 bases from J, leaving 25 bases between. Looked up from germline, CDR1 is SQVTM and CDR2 is ANQGSEA. The CDR3 protein is CSVVPPGLYRDGYTF. The CDR3 nucleotides are TGCAGCGTCGTCCCCCCGGGCCTCTACCGGGACGGCTACACCTTC.

The CDR3 DNA follows: TGTGCCAGCAGTGGGTCCTGGAGCAATCAGCCCCAGCATTTT. As protein: CASSGSWSNQPQHF. The V call is TRBV2, the J call TRBJ1-5; D uncertain. The CDR3 contains 14 residues. V was shortened by 4 bases and J by 1 base, with 8 bases between the two germline ends. Germline values: CDR1 SNHLY, CDR2 FYNNEI.

The chain is built from TRBV10-3 and TRBJ1-4; D gene uncertain. The CDR3 covers 15 residues. Germline CDR1 reads ENHRY; CDR2 reads SYGVKD. V was trimmed by 0 bases and J by 5 bases, leaving 10 bases between them. The CDR3 spells CAISESGNLNEKLFF. DNA of the CDR3: TGTGCCATCAGTGAGTCTGGGAATCTGAATGAAAAACTGTTTTTT.

The chain uses TRBV28 and TRBJ1-1; D unclear. The germline gives CDR1 MDHEN, CDR2 SYDVKM. Trimming pared 6 bases from V and 12 bases from J, leaving 14 bases between. This CDR3 region has 11 residues. The CDR3 region is CASRQIRGSFF. In DNA form, the CDR3 reads TGTGCCAGCAGACAAATCCGCGGATCTTTCTTT.

V gene TRBV14 combines with J gene TRBJ1-2; D not certain. CDR3 size: 14 residues. Germline loops: CDR1 SGHDN, CDR2 FVKESK. The V end was cut by 4 bases, the J end by 4 bases, with 13 bases between. The CDR3 DNA reads as TGTGCCAGCAGCCCTGCTGGCAGAAGCTATGGCTACACCTTC. This gives the protein CASSPAGRSYGYTF. The full variable domain, in which reference TRBV14 and TRBJ1-2 provide the parts outside the CDR3, is EAGVTQFPSHSVIEKGQTVTLRCDPISGHDNLYWYRRVMGKEIKFLLHFVKESKQDESGMPNNRFLAERTGGTYSTLKVQPAELEDSGVYFCASSPAGRSYGYTFGSGTRLTVV.

This clone was counted once. The V and J genes are TRBV11-3 and TRBJ2-2; possible D gene TRBD1, 6 bases. The germline V gene has CDR1 SGHNT and CDR2 YENEEA. With 0 bases removed from V and 5 bases from J, the gap between germline ends came to 10 bases. CDR3 length: 15 residues. In nucleotides, the CDR3 is TGTGCCAGCAGCTTAGAGGGGGCCGAGACCGGGGAGCTGTTTTTT. As protein: CASSLEGAETGELFF.

The rearrangement links TRBV4-3 to TRBJ1-1; D perhaps matches TRBD1 (6 bases). Germline CDR1 is LGHNA and CDR2 is YSLEER. Trimming removed 1 base from V and 3 bases from J, with 9 bases in between. The CDR3 sequence is 14 residues long. CDR3 DNA sequence: TGCGCCAGCAGCCAAGGCAGGGGTGACACTGAAGCTTTCTTT. Translated, it gives CASSQGRGDTEAFF.